A single sample is the source of the 10 T cell receptor beta chains below, sequenced in a study of T cell responses to AZD1222 COVID-19 vaccine. Profiling relied on immunoSEQ multiplex PCR, and the TCRdb table lists in-frame clones only, not all of them. Counted here are just over 60,000 clones, more than 70% occurring once; the ten biggest clones make up 11% to 15%. This material consisted of peripheral blood, taken on day 0 of AZD1222 vaccination. These receptors all stem from an adult in good health.

This rearrangement joins TRBV5-1 to TRBJ1-3; D remains unclear. In germline, CDR1 is SGHRS, CDR2 YFSETQ. The CDR3 has 16 amino acids. The V end lost 0 bases, the J end lost 0 bases, and 10 bases lay between the germline ends. For the CDR3, the DNA is TGCGCCAGCAGCTTGGACGATCTGAGCTCTGGAAACACCATATATTTT. Translating gives CASSLDDLSSGNTIYF.

The chain recombines TRBV9 with TRBJ1-4, with D possibly TRBD1 on 5 matching bases. This CDR3 is built from 16 residues. CDR1 is SGDLS and CDR2 is YYNGEE in the germline V gene. Trimming pared 0 bases from V and 4 bases from J, leaving 13 bases between. CDR3 region: CASSVGYQGSNEKLFF. The CDR3 DNA is TGTGCCAGCAGCGTAGGTTATCAGGGCAGTAATGAAAAACTGTTTTTT.

This clone was recorded a few times. V gene TRBV7-9 combines with J gene TRBJ1-4; 7 bases match TRBD1. The CDR3 has 14 residues. Germline lookup yields CDR1 SEHNR and CDR2 FQNEAQ (reference sequence). Unmatched junction bases numbered 0, after V lost 3 bases and J lost 2 bases. The CDR3 DNA sequence: TGTGCCAGCAGCTTGACAGGGACTAATGAAAAACTGTTTTTT. Translating it yields CASSLTGTNEKLFF.

The chain is built from TRBV28 and TRBJ2-2; possible D gene TRBD1, 5 bases. The CDR3 totals 16 residues. In germline, CDR1 is MDHEN, CDR2 SYDVKM. Trimming pared 2 bases from V and 1 base from J, leaving 11 bases between. The DNA of the CDR3 is TGTGCCAGCAGTTTACCCGCAGGGTGGAACACCGGGGAGCTGTTTTTT. Amino acids: CASSLPAGWNTGELFF.

The genes are TRBV2 and TRBJ2-5, with D uncertain. Germline V CDR1 and CDR2: SNHLY, FYNNEI. V dropped 4 bases and J dropped 7 bases, with 7 bases sitting between them. This CDR3 contains 11 residues. CDR3 sequence: CASSGGGTQYF. The CDR3 DNA follows: TGTGCCAGCAGTGGAGGCGGGACCCAGTACTTC.

V is TRBV7-6 and J is TRBJ2-1, with a possible D match to TRBD2 (7 bases). CDR3 length equals 17 residues. Germline CDR1 reads SGHVS; CDR2 reads FNYEAQ. Trimming shortened V by 3 bases and J by 3 bases, and 18 bases separated the two germline ends. The CDR3 coding sequence is TGTGCCAGCAGCTTTCTGACAGGAGGGGAGGGCTACAATGAGCAGTTCTTC. It translates to CASSFLTGGEGYNEQFF.

CDR3 loop: CASSLVGAGNTGELFF. The CDR3, as DNA: TGTGCCAGCAGCTTAGTGGGGGCCGGGAACACCGGGGAGCTGTTTTTT. V and J are TRBV7-2 and TRBJ2-2; D possibly corresponds to TRBD1 (6 bases). The V and J ends lost 1 base and 1 base respectively, with 10 bases between them. Per germline, CDR1 SGHTA and CDR2 FQGNSA. The CDR3 sequence is 16 residues long. Drawing the rest from reference TRBV7-2 and TRBJ2-2, the complete variable domain is GAGVSQSPSNKVTEKGKDVELRCDPISGHTALYWYRQSLGQGLEFLIYFQGNSAPDKSGLPSDRFSAERTGGSVSTLTIQRTQQEDSAVYLCASSLVGAGNTGELFFGEGSRLTVL.

V usage is TRBV7-3 and J usage is TRBJ2-1; D possibly corresponds to TRBD2 (5 bases). The CDR3 extends over 18 amino acids. V lost 4 bases and J lost 0, with 19 bases in between. CDR1 SGHTA and CDR2 FQGTGA come from the germline V gene. CDR3 amino acids: CASSSGVGLTSSYNEQFF. CDR3 nucleotide sequence: TGTGCCAGCAGCTCCGGGGTCGGGTTAACGAGCTCCTACAATGAGCAGTTCTTC.

This chain connects TRBV2 to TRBJ1-1, with TRBD1 matching over 9 bases. The junction had 2 bases not matched to a gene; V was cut back by 5 bases and J by 1 base. CDR3 length: 14 residues. Germline lookup yields CDR1 SNHLY and CDR2 FYNNEI. CDR3 loop: CASSTDRGNTEAFF. In DNA form, the CDR3 reads TGTGCCAGCAGTACGGACAGGGGGAACACTGAAGCTTTCTTT.

The rearrangement links TRBV10-3 to TRBJ2-7; D gene ambiguous. Trimming took off 11 bases at V and 2 bases at J, with 10 bases between the two ends. From germline, CDR1 is ENHRY and CDR2 SYGVKD. CDR3 length: 11 amino acids. This chain's CDR3 is CAVTGAYEQYF. The CDR3 region has the DNA TGTGCCGTTACTGGGGCCTACGAGCAGTACTTC.